This T cell receptor (beta chain) was sequenced for a study of cytomegalovirus exposure and HLA in healthy donors. The study ran its PCR with 60 Vbeta and 13 Jbeta primers. The method was immunoSEQ multiplex PCR; TCRdb's version includes in-frame clones alone and lacks a portion of them. This table holds under 200,000 clones, 65% to 70% found once. Findings of the study overall: A later analysis linked a missense variant in DCLRE1C to the trimming of TCR beta V and J genes. Later analysis showed TCR association rates varying by HLA locus, highest for DRB1 and lowest for HLA-C.

This clone has a single count. Its matching antigen is unknown. Germline V CDR1 and CDR2: MNHEY, SVGAGI. The CDR3 is 15 residues long. V shed 5 bases and J 3 bases; nucleotides not matched to a gene: 4. Sequencing was performed on PBMCs. The chain links TRBV6-5 to TRBJ1-5; 10 bases match TRBD1. The source is a woman aged 18-29 years in good health and CMV-seropositive. CDR3 region: CASSAGTGDNQPQHF. In DNA, the CDR3 is TGTGCCAGCAGTGCCGGGACAGGGGACAATCAGCCCCAGCATTTT.